A selection of T cell receptor beta chains follows, all from one sample in a study of OX40 agonist ivuxolimab in advanced cancers. Clones were read by immunoSEQ multiplex PCR, and TCRdb kept only the in-frame ones, dropping some. In the table there are about 40,000 clones, around 88% of which are singletons. The sequences come from CD4+ or CD8+ T cells sorted from blood, collected in a trial of the OX40 agonist ivuxolimab. Receptors were obtained from an adult with an advanced solid tumor such as melanoma, head and neck, liver or kidney cancer. The CDR3 runs from the conserved cysteine through the conserved F or W. The order of the fields is clone size, D gene, V gene, J gene, CDR3 DNA, CDR3 protein. D genes are given only for firm matches. Part of the rows lack a size; the others show once, few, many or a class for expanded clones.

>-|TRBD1|TRBV5-6|TRBJ2-3
TGTGCCAGCAGCTCGAAAACCGGACAGGCCGGCACAGATACGCAGTATTTT
CASSSKTGQAGTDTQYF
>-|TRBD1|TRBV19|TRBJ1-1
TGTGCCAGTAGTCTCGGACAGGGGTTTCAGAACACTGAAGCTTTCTTT
CASSLGQGFQNTEAFF
>once|-|TRBV6-1|TRBJ2-7
TGTGCCAGCAGTGAAGGGTACAGAGACTACGAGCAGTACTTC
CASSEGYRDYEQYF
>-|TRBD2|TRBV4-1|TRBJ2-5
TGCGCCAGCAGCCACCCAGCGGGGGGGCGAGAGACCCAGTACTTC
CASSHPAGGRETQYF
>-|-|TRBV4-3|TRBJ1-4
TGCGCCAGCAGCCAAGGGGAGAGCAGAGGTGCAGAACTGTTTTTT
CASSQGESRGAELFF
>-|-|TRBV7-9|TRBJ1-5
TGTGCCAGCAGCAAAGTCGGGATAGCCCAGCATTTT
CASSKVGIAQHF
>-|-|TRBV7-9|TRBJ1-3
TGTGCCAGCAGCTTATTATGGGGTGCTGGAAACACCATATATTTT
CASSLLWGAGNTIYF
>-|-|TRBV6-1|TRBJ1-1
TGTGCCAGCAGTGAAGCTTGGGATCCCATGAACACTGAAGCTTTCTTT
CASSEAWDPMNTEAFF
>-|TRBD2|TRBV6-1|TRBJ2-7
TGTGCCAGCGAAATTCTAGCGGGGTCCCCCTACGAGCAGTACTTC
CASEILAGSPYEQYF
>-|-|TRBV4-3|TRBJ1-2
TGCGCCAGCAGCCAAGATCGCCGGCAGCCGATTCTCTATGGCTACACCTTC
CASSQDRRQPILYGYTF
>-|-|TRBV28|TRBJ1-4
TGTGCCAGCAGTCCGGCGGGGGAAAAACTGTTTTTT
CASSPAGEKLFF
>once|TRBD2|TRBV10-2|TRBJ2-5
TGCGCCAGCAGTGAAGCGGGGGATGTGTACCAAGAGACCCAGTACTTC
CASSEAGDVYQETQYF
>-|TRBD1|TRBV2|TRBJ1-4
TGTGCCAGCAGGGGGACAGCTAATGAAAAACTGTTTTTT
CASRGTANEKLFF